Below are 20 T cell receptor beta chains sequenced from a single sample in a study of cytomegalovirus exposure and HLA in healthy donors. The PCR employed 60 Vbeta primers together with 13 Jbeta primers. Measured with immunoSEQ multiplex PCR; TCRdb has only the in-frame clones, and not every one. The table lists about 89,000 clones, around nine tenths of them singletons. Sequencing was done on a sample of PBMCs. These receptor sequences come from a young man in good health and CMV-seropositive.

This rearrangement joins TRBV6-1 to TRBJ2-5; a possible D gene is TRBD1 (6 bases). Germline CDR1 MNHNS, CDR2 SASEGT. V dropped 1 base and J dropped 5 bases, with 14 bases sitting between them. The CDR3 totals 15 residues. The CDR3 nucleotides are TGTGCCAGCAGTGAAGGAGCAGGGGTGCAGGAGACCCAGTACTTC. Protein product: CASSEGAGVQETQYF.

This chain connects TRBV5-1 to TRBJ1-1; weak D call: TRBD1 (6 bases). The CDR3 consists of 14 residues. From germline, CDR1 is SGHRS and CDR2 YFSETQ. Trimming took 4 bases from V and 2 from J, leaving 12 bases between them. The CDR3 DNA reads as TGCGCCAGCAGCATCCGGACAGAAAACACTGAAGCTTTCTTT. Translated, it gives CASSIRTENTEAFF.

V gene TRBV28 combines with J gene TRBJ2-4; 16 bases are shared with TRBD2. This CDR3 region has 19 residues. With V trimmed by 5 bases and J by 3 bases, 10 bases remained unmatched. The V gene's germline CDR1 is MDHEN and CDR2 SYDVKM. The DNA for the CDR3 is TGTGCCAGCAGTCCTGGGACTAGCGGGAGGGCCATGGACAAAAACATTCAGTACTTC. Translating gives CASSPGTSGRAMDKNIQYF.

V is TRBV28 and J is TRBJ1-4; 7 nucleotides match TRBD1. Germline-derived CDR1 and CDR2 are MDHEN and SYDVKM. This CDR3 comprises 12 residues. Trimming removed 8 bases from V and 11 bases from J; junction bases left unmatched: 8. Here the CDR3 reads CASRDRRWKLFF. CDR3 DNA sequence: TGTGCCAGCCGGGACAGAAGGTGGAAACTGTTTTTT.

This clone was counted once. The chain joins TRBV5-6 to TRBJ2-7; possibly TRBD2 for D (6 bases). Germline V gene sequence: CDR1 SGHDT, CDR2 YYEEEE. V was clipped by 2 bases and J by 2 bases, with 14 bases between them. This CDR3 contains 15 residues. CDR3 nucleotides: TGTGCCAGCAGCTTAGGGACTCGCCAGACCTACGAGCAGTACTTC. This codes for CASSLGTRQTYEQYF. Drawing the rest from reference TRBV5-6 and TRBJ2-7, the complete variable domain is DAGVTQSPTHLIKTRGQQVTLRCSPKSGHDTVSWYQQALGQGPQFIFQYYEEEERQRGNFPDRFSGHQFPNYSSELNVNALLLGDSALYLCASSLGTRQTYEQYFGPGTRLTVT.

This rearrangement joins TRBV5-1 to TRBJ2-1; no reliable D call. There are 14 residues in the CDR3. V lost 2 bases, J lost 2 bases, and 8 bases lay in between. The germline CDR1 and CDR2 sequences are SGHRS and YFSETQ. In nucleotides, the CDR3 is TGCGCCAGCAGCTTCGGCGGTACCTACAATGAGCAGTTCTTC. Amino acids: CASSFGGTYNEQFF.

CDR3 loop: CASSRAGRGTYEQYF. As DNA, the CDR3 is TGTGCCAGCAGCCGTGCGGGGAGGGGGACCTACGAGCAGTACTTC. This chain links TRBV7-8 with TRBJ2-7; tentative D call: TRBD2 (7 bases). The V end was cut by 5 bases, the J end by 2 bases, with 16 bases between. Germline V CDR1 and CDR2: SGHVS, FQNEAQ. This CDR3 spans 15 amino acids.

The chain recombines TRBV7-9 with TRBJ2-1, with a weak D call TRBD2 (6 bases). V was trimmed by 0 bases and J by 6 bases, leaving 15 bases between them. Germline V gives CDR1 SEHNR, CDR2 FQNEAQ (reference sequence). This CDR3 contains 16 residues. In DNA form, the CDR3 reads TGTGCCAGCAGCTTAGCGTACCGGGAGAGAGGCAATGAGCAGTTCTTC. Protein: CASSLAYRERGNEQFF.

The chain uses TRBV5-8 and TRBJ2-7; 9 bases match TRBD2. The J segment lost 0 bases and the V segment lost 3 bases, leaving 7 bases of the junction unmatched. This CDR3 region has 16 residues. The germline V gene encodes CDR1 SGHTS and CDR2 YDEGEE. The CDR3 reads CASSSGTSRGSYEQYF. The DNA for the CDR3 is TGTGCCAGCAGCTCCGGGACTAGCAGAGGCTCCTACGAGCAGTACTTC.

The chain is built from TRBV14 and TRBJ2-3, with D possibly TRBD2 on 5 matching bases. Germline assignment: CDR1 SGHDN and CDR2 FVKESK. V lost 2 bases to trimming and J lost 4 bases, with 10 bases between them. The CDR3 is 14 residues long. The CDR3 DNA follows: TGTGCCAGCAGCCAACGCGGGTACGCAGATACGCAGTATTTT. As protein: CASSQRGYADTQYF.

The V and J genes are TRBV16 and TRBJ2-1, with a possible D match to TRBD1 (5 bases). The CDR3 length is 15 residues. Germline CDR1 reads KGHSY; CDR2 reads FQNENV. V gave up 0 bases and J gave up 4 bases, with 10 bases separating them. CDR3 DNA: TGTGCCAGCAGCCAATCACGGCAGGGTTACAATGAGCAGTTCTTC. As protein: CASSQSRQGYNEQFF.

The chain recombines TRBV5-1 with TRBJ2-7, with TRBD1 matching over 9 bases. The germline V gene encodes CDR1 SGHRS and CDR2 YFSETQ. The CDR3 sequence is 15 residues long. The junction had 12 bases not matched to a gene; V was cut back by 5 bases and J by 6 bases. CDR3 amino acids: CASRTEGQGLGEQYF. The CDR3 DNA sequence: TGCGCCAGCAGGACCGAAGGACAGGGGCTCGGCGAGCAGTACTTC.

The genes are TRBV4-1 and TRBJ1-2, with 8 bases aligning to TRBD1. Germline V gives CDR1 MGHRA, CDR2 YSYEKL. The ends lost 4 bases at V and 7 bases at J; junction bases unmatched: 2. This CDR3 has 12 residues. The CDR3 DNA is TGCGCCAGCAGCCTGACAGGGGTTGGCTACACCTTC. It is translated as CASSLTGVGYTF.

The DNA for the CDR3 is TGTGCCAGCAGCCAAGAGCGGGCCTGGGCCAACGTCCTGACTTTC. Protein: CASSQERAWANVLTF. The chain couples TRBV14 to TRBJ2-6; TRBD2 might be the D (5 bases). Trimming took 0 bases from V and 5 from J, leaving 8 bases between them. Germline lookup yields CDR1 SGHDN and CDR2 FVKESK. The CDR3 is made up of 15 amino acids.

The V and J genes are TRBV12-5 and TRBJ1-1; D is possibly TRBD1 (5 bases). The length of the CDR3 is 16 residues. The V gene's germline CDR1 is LGHNT and CDR2 FRNRAP. The ends were cut back, 7 bases at V and 7 bases at J, with 25 bases in the middle. The CDR3 nucleotides are TGTGCTAGTGCTGCATCCCCCCGTACAGGATTGGGTGAAGCTTTCTTT. This translates into CASAASPRTGLGEAFF.

This sequence joins TRBV7-8 and TRBJ1-3; D uncertain. The germline V gene has CDR1 SGHVS and CDR2 FQNEAQ. The CDR3 runs to 16 residues. Deletions cut 5 bases from V and 7 bases from J, with 21 bases between. The CDR3 DNA follows: TGTGCCAGCAGCCCCTTGATGGGCCCATCCTCTAACACCATATATTTT. Translation: CASSPLMGPSSNTIYF.

V gene TRBV6-6 combines with J gene TRBJ2-7; 10 nucleotides agree with TRBD1. The CDR3 is 14 residues long. Germline CDR1 and CDR2: MNHNY and SVGAGI (reference sequence). V lost 6 bases and J lost 2; bases outside the gene matches: 4. CDR3: CASSRGTGAYEQYF. The CDR3 nucleotides are TGTGCCAGCAGCCGCGGGACAGGGGCCTACGAGCAGTACTTC.

The J gene is TRBJ2-5, the V gene TRBV7-2; 8 bases are shared with TRBD2. Germline CDR1 reads SGHTA; CDR2 reads FQGNSA. The trim removed 3 bases at V and 5 bases at J, leaving 8 bases unmatched. The CDR3 is 15 amino acids. CDR3 protein: CASSFGGGSGETQYF. In DNA, the CDR3 is TGTGCCAGCAGCTTCGGGGGGGGTAGTGGGGAGACCCAGTACTTC.

The V gene is TRBV5-1, the J gene TRBJ2-5, with D perhaps matching TRBD1 (6 bases). Trimming removed 4 bases from V and 1 base from J, with 14 bases in between. Germline lookup yields CDR1 SGHRS and CDR2 YFSETQ. This CDR3 has 15 amino acids. The CDR3 DNA is TGCGCCAGCAGCCACCCTCCGACAGGCCAAGAGACCCAGTACTTC. Its protein is CASSHPPTGQETQYF.

In this sample, this clone turned up once. The chain links TRBV19 to TRBJ2-1; 9 nucleotides line up with TRBD2. The CDR3 runs 17 residues. Germline CDR1 and CDR2: LNHDA and SQIVND (reference sequence). V was pared by 2 bases and J by 2 bases, with 7 bases of the junction left unmatched. The CDR3, as DNA: TGTGCCAGTAGTATATGGGTTGCGGGAGGGCCCTACAATGAGCAGTTCTTC. It codes for CASSIWVAGGPYNEQFF.